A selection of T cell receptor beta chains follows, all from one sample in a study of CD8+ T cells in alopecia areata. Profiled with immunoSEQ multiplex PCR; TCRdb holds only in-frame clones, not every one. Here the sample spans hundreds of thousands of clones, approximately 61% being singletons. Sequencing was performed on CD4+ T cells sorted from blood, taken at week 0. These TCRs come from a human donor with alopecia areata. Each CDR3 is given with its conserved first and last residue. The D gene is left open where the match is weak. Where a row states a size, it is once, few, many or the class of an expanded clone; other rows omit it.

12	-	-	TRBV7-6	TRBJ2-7	CASSLGESEQYF	TGTGCCAGCAGCTTAGGAGAGAGCGAGCAGTACTTC
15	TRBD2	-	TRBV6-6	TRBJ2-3	CASTMGDYKGDTQYF	TGTGCCAGCACTATGGGGGACTACAAGGGAGATACGCAGTATTTT
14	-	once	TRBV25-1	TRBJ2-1	CASGDTSSYNEQFF	TGTGCCAGCGGCGATACGAGCTCCTACAATGAGCAGTTCTTC
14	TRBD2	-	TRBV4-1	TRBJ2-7	CASSSGGITYEQYF	TGCGCCAGCAGTTCGGGGGGGATTACCTACGAGCAGTACTTC
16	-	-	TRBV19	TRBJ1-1	CASSPYEGQGYTEAFF	TGTGCCAGTAGTCCCTACGAGGGGCAGGGGTACACTGAAGCTTTCTTT
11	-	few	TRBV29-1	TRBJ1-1	CSLKDYTEAFF	TGCAGCCTTAAAGATTACACTGAAGCTTTCTTT
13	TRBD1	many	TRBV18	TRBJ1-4	CASSRDSNEKLFF	TGTGCCAGCTCAAGGGACAGTAATGAAAAACTGTTTTTT
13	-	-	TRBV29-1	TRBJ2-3	CSVDLGETDTQYF	TGCAGCGTTGATTTGGGGGAGACAGATACGCAGTATTTT
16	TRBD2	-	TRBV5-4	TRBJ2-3	CASSLRTSGTTDTQYF	TGTGCCAGCAGCCTCCGGACTAGCGGGACCACAGATACGCAGTATTTT
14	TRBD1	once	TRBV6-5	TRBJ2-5	CASTKTGGGETQYF	TGTGCCAGCACCAAGACAGGGGGCGGGGAGACCCAGTACTTC
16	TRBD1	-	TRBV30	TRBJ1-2	CAWSAGQGKVFYGYTF	TGTGCCTGGAGTGCGGGACAGGGGAAGGTCTTCTATGGCTACACCTTC
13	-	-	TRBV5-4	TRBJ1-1	CASSRGTDPEAFF	TGTGCCAGCAGCCGCGGGACTGACCCTGAAGCTTTCTTT
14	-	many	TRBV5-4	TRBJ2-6	CASSLPTGANVLTF	TGTGCCAGCAGCTTACCAACTGGGGCCAACGTCCTGACTTTC
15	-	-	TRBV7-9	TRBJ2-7	CASSPLEQATYEQYF	TGTGCCAGCAGCCCCCTTGAACAGGCAACCTACGAGCAGTACTTC
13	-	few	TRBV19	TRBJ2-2	CASSLQGGGELFF	TGTGCCAGTAGTCTACAGGGAGGCGGGGAGCTGTTTTTT
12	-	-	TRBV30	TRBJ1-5	CAWGGEGQPQHF	TGTGCCTGGGGCGGGGAAGGCCAGCCCCAGCATTTT
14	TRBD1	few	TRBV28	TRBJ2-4	CASSLGGQGSIQYF	TGTGCCAGCAGTTTAGGGGGACAGGGGAGCATTCAGTACTTC